Listed below are T cell receptor beta chains from one sample, sequenced in a study of T cells after yellow fever vaccination. TCRdb analysed the 5' RACE reads with MiXCR anew, one entry per CDR3 protein. The sample consists of about 340,000 distinct CDR3 sequences, 3% to 4.5% of them appearing once. Specimen: PBMCs, collected 5 days after the yellow fever booster vaccination. These receptors were taken from a man between 18 and 35 years old who received the YFV17D yellow fever vaccine. Each CDR3 is given with its conserved first and last residue. Fields, in order: clone size, D gene, V gene, J gene, CDR3 protein, CDR3 DNA. D genes are given only for firm matches. Only some rows state a clone size, as once, few, many or a class for expanded clones.

clone size: few; D gene: TRBD1; V gene: TRBV5-1; J gene: TRBJ2-6; CDR3 protein: CASSRDRAVSGANVLTF; CDR3 DNA: TGCGCCAGCAGCAGGGACAGGGCCGTCTCTGGGGCCAACGTCCTGACTTTC
clone size: -; D gene: TRBD2; V gene: TRBV29-1; J gene: TRBJ2-5; CDR3 protein: CSVEDQQDLAGEETQYF; CDR3 DNA: TGCAGCGTTGAAGACCAGCAGGATCTAGCGGGGGAAGAGACCCAGTACTTC
clone size: -; D gene: -; V gene: TRBV7-8; J gene: TRBJ2-3; CDR3 protein: CASSVRAGGDTQYF; CDR3 DNA: TGTGCCAGCAGCGTTAGGGCGGGTGGGGATACGCAGTATTTT
clone size: -; D gene: TRBD2; V gene: TRBV5-6; J gene: TRBJ2-5; CDR3 protein: CASSLAGGQQTQYF; CDR3 DNA: TGTGCCAGCAGCTTGGCGGGAGGGCAACAGACCCAGTACTTC
clone size: -; D gene: -; V gene: TRBV7-9; J gene: TRBJ2-7; CDR3 protein: CASSFTDYEQYF; CDR3 DNA: TGTGCCAGCAGCTTTACAGACTACGAGCAGTACTTC
clone size: many; D gene: -; V gene: TRBV12-3/TRBV12-4; J gene: TRBJ1-2; CDR3 protein: CASSSRGAHNYGYTF; CDR3 DNA: TGTGCCAGCAGCAGTCGGGGGGCGCATAACTATGGCTACACCTTC
clone size: -; D gene: TRBD1; V gene: TRBV6-2/TRBV6-3; J gene: TRBJ1-6; CDR3 protein: CASGEGAGSPLHF; CDR3 DNA: TGTGCCAGCGGTGAGGGGGCAGGATCACCCCTCCACTTT
clone size: -; D gene: -; V gene: TRBV18; J gene: TRBJ1-5; CDR3 protein: CASSPPWQGPYSNQPQHF; CDR3 DNA: TGTGCCAGCTCACCACCGTGGCAGGGCCCATATAGCAATCAGCCCCAGCATTTT
clone size: many; D gene: TRBD2; V gene: TRBV20-1; J gene: TRBJ2-5; CDR3 protein: CSARVGLAGLKTQYF; CDR3 DNA: TGCAGTGCTAGAGTGGGTCTAGCGGGGCTAAAGACCCAGTACTTC
clone size: -; D gene: TRBD1; V gene: TRBV4-3; J gene: TRBJ2-7; CDR3 protein: CASSQKTAGQGFDEQYF; CDR3 DNA: TGCGCCAGCAGCCAGAAAACGGCGGGACAGGGGTTCGACGAGCAGTACTTC
clone size: few; D gene: -; V gene: TRBV29-1; J gene: TRBJ2-6; CDR3 protein: CSVYSGVGANVLTF; CDR3 DNA: TGCAGCGTCTACTCAGGGGTCGGGGCCAACGTCCTGACTTTC
clone size: many; D gene: -; V gene: TRBV5-1; J gene: TRBJ2-7; CDR3 protein: CASSSQVGLSYEQYF; CDR3 DNA: TGCGCCAGCAGCTCGCAGGTGGGGCTCTCCTACGAGCAGTACTTC
clone size: few; D gene: -; V gene: TRBV24-1; J gene: TRBJ2-6; CDR3 protein: CATSPGPLDAGANVLTF; CDR3 DNA: TGTGCCACCAGTCCAGGGCCCCTAGACGCTGGGGCCAACGTCCTGACTTTC
clone size: -; D gene: -; V gene: TRBV5-1; J gene: TRBJ2-6; CDR3 protein: CASSLADFAGANVLTF; CDR3 DNA: TGCGCCAGCAGCTTGGCAGATTTTGCTGGGGCCAACGTCCTGACTTTC
clone size: few; D gene: -; V gene: TRBV5-1; J gene: TRBJ2-5; CDR3 protein: CASQAGGQGETQYF; CDR3 DNA: TGCGCCAGCCAGGCCGGGGGACAAGGAGAGACCCAGTACTTC
clone size: -; D gene: -; V gene: TRBV6-6; J gene: TRBJ1-5; CDR3 protein: CASSYSTSAGAHSNQPQHF; CDR3 DNA: TGTGCCAGCAGTTACTCGACGTCAGCAGGGGCGCATAGCAATCAGCCCCAGCATTTT
clone size: few; D gene: -; V gene: TRBV20-1; J gene: TRBJ1-1; CDR3 protein: CSAQQAFF; CDR3 DNA: TGCAGTGCACAGCAAGCTTTCTTT
clone size: -; D gene: -; V gene: TRBV12-3/TRBV12-4; J gene: TRBJ1-6; CDR3 protein: CASSLADGSFSPLHF; CDR3 DNA: TGTGCCAGCAGTTTAGCCGACGGGAGTTTTTCACCCCTCCACTTT
clone size: many; D gene: -; V gene: TRBV7-2; J gene: TRBJ2-1; CDR3 protein: CASSRKAGESSYNEQFF; CDR3 DNA: TGTGCCAGCAGCCGGAAGGCAGGGGAGAGCTCCTACAATGAGCAGTTCTTC
clone size: few; D gene: -; V gene: TRBV12-3/TRBV12-4; J gene: TRBJ2-3; CDR3 protein: CASSDRGGTDTQYF; CDR3 DNA: TGTGCCAGCAGCGACAGGGGAGGGACAGATACGCAGTATTTT
clone size: few; D gene: TRBD1; V gene: TRBV5-1; J gene: TRBJ2-1; CDR3 protein: CASSPPGQGTAEQFF; CDR3 DNA: TGCGCCAGCAGCCCACCGGGACAGGGGACAGCTGAGCAGTTCTTC
clone size: -; D gene: -; V gene: TRBV20-1; J gene: TRBJ2-7; CDR3 protein: CSASPDFYEQYF; CDR3 DNA: TGCAGTGCTAGCCCCGATTTCTACGAGCAGTACTTC
clone size: few; D gene: TRBD1; V gene: TRBV5-4; J gene: TRBJ1-1; CDR3 protein: CASSSRDRASEAFF; CDR3 DNA: TGTGCCAGCAGCTCGCGAGACAGGGCCAGTGAAGCTTTCTTT
clone size: few; D gene: TRBD2; V gene: TRBV7-2; J gene: TRBJ2-7; CDR3 protein: CASSLLLAGGRYEQYF; CDR3 DNA: TGTGCCAGCAGCCTGTTACTAGCGGGGGGTCGGTACGAGCAGTACTTC
clone size: few; D gene: -; V gene: TRBV27; J gene: TRBJ2-5; CDR3 protein: CASSILPGEGAETQYF; CDR3 DNA: TGTGCCAGCAGTATCCTTCCAGGGGAAGGGGCGGAGACCCAGTACTTC
clone size: -; D gene: -; V gene: TRBV7-9; J gene: TRBJ1-1; CDR3 protein: CASSLRGGGVMNTEAFF; CDR3 DNA: TGTGCCAGCAGCTTGCGGGGAGGAGGGGTCATGAACACTGAAGCTTTCTTT
clone size: many; D gene: -; V gene: TRBV7-8; J gene: TRBJ2-2; CDR3 protein: CASSLLGLNTGELFF; CDR3 DNA: TGTGCCAGCAGCTTACTGGGCTTAAACACCGGGGAGCTGTTTTTT
clone size: -; D gene: -; V gene: TRBV27; J gene: TRBJ1-1; CDR3 protein: CATSLRARAYNTEAFF; CDR3 DNA: TGTGCCACCTCACTCCGGGCCAGGGCCTACAACACTGAAGCTTTCTTT
clone size: many; D gene: -; V gene: TRBV12-3/TRBV12-4; J gene: TRBJ2-5; CDR3 protein: CASSPGRKTQYF; CDR3 DNA: TGTGCCAGCAGTCCAGGGAGAAAGACCCAGTACTTC
clone size: -; D gene: -; V gene: TRBV11-2; J gene: TRBJ2-1; CDR3 protein: CASSLDVAQTNEQFF; CDR3 DNA: TGTGCCAGCAGCTTAGATGTGGCCCAGACCAACGAGCAGTTCTTC
clone size: -; D gene: -; V gene: TRBV6-2/TRBV6-3; J gene: TRBJ2-2; CDR3 protein: CASSYETFNTGELFF; CDR3 DNA: TGTGCCAGCAGTTATGAAACCTTTAACACCGGGGAGCTGTTTTTT
clone size: many; D gene: -; V gene: TRBV10-3; J gene: TRBJ2-3; CDR3 protein: CASGLQDTNTQYF; CDR3 DNA: TGTGCCTCTGGGCTACAGGACACTAATACGCAGTATTTT
clone size: -; D gene: -; V gene: TRBV11-3; J gene: TRBJ2-7; CDR3 protein: CASSLEPEYEQYF; CDR3 DNA: TGTGCCAGCAGCTTAGAACCGGAATACGAGCAGTACTTC
clone size: few; D gene: -; V gene: TRBV19; J gene: TRBJ2-3; CDR3 protein: CASSTQGPTDTQYF; CDR3 DNA: TGTGCCAGTAGTACCCAAGGGCCCACAGATACGCAGTATTTT
clone size: many; D gene: -; V gene: TRBV7-6; J gene: TRBJ2-2; CDR3 protein: CASSSGRENTGELFF; CDR3 DNA: TGTGCCAGCAGCTCTGGGCGCGAGAACACCGGGGAGCTGTTTTTT
clone size: -; D gene: TRBD1; V gene: TRBV18; J gene: TRBJ1-1; CDR3 protein: CASTPGQGDTEAFF; CDR3 DNA: TGTGCCAGCACCCCGGGACAGGGGGACACTGAAGCTTTCTTT
clone size: -; D gene: -; V gene: TRBV24-1; J gene: TRBJ2-3; CDR3 protein: CATSDFVGSPDTQYF; CDR3 DNA: TGTGCCACCAGTGATTTCGTGGGGTCCCCAGATACGCAGTATTTT
clone size: few; D gene: -; V gene: TRBV20-1; J gene: TRBJ2-1; CDR3 protein: CSARDRTGLDNEQFF; CDR3 DNA: TGCAGTGCTAGAGATAGAACGGGGTTAGACAATGAGCAGTTCTTC
clone size: -; D gene: -; V gene: TRBV20-1; J gene: TRBJ1-5; CDR3 protein: CSAYGGVPLQPQHF; CDR3 DNA: TGCAGTGCCTACGGAGGGGTTCCCTTACAGCCCCAGCATTTT
clone size: -; D gene: -; V gene: TRBV5-1; J gene: TRBJ1-1; CDR3 protein: CASSFWTAGLNTEAFF; CDR3 DNA: TGCGCCAGCAGCTTCTGGACGGCAGGACTGAACACTGAAGCTTTCTTT
clone size: few; D gene: -; V gene: TRBV7-3; J gene: TRBJ2-7; CDR3 protein: CASSRLRGGRGRTYEQYF; CDR3 DNA: TGTGCCAGCAGCCGCCTGAGAGGGGGGCGGGGTCGGACCTACGAGCAGTACTTC
clone size: many; D gene: -; V gene: TRBV6-1; J gene: TRBJ2-1; CDR3 protein: CAGEGSRNEQFF; CDR3 DNA: TGTGCCGGGGAAGGGTCCCGAAATGAGCAGTTCTTC
clone size: -; D gene: TRBD2; V gene: TRBV9; J gene: TRBJ2-5; CDR3 protein: CASSVAGLAGGQETQYF; CDR3 DNA: TGTGCCAGCAGCGTAGCCGGACTAGCGGGGGGACAAGAGACCCAGTACTTC
clone size: many; D gene: -; V gene: TRBV5-6; J gene: TRBJ2-4; CDR3 protein: CASSLLDRNIQYF; CDR3 DNA: TGTGCCAGCAGCCTCCTGGACAGAAACATTCAGTACTTC
clone size: -; D gene: TRBD1; V gene: TRBV7-2; J gene: TRBJ2-1; CDR3 protein: CASSLAGTGSYNEQFF; CDR3 DNA: TGTGCCAGCAGCCTCGCCGGGACAGGCTCCTACAATGAGCAGTTCTTC
clone size: many; D gene: TRBD1; V gene: TRBV11-2; J gene: TRBJ2-4; CDR3 protein: CASSFDRVSTKNIQYF; CDR3 DNA: TGTGCCAGCAGCTTTGACAGGGTTTCGACCAAAAACATTCAGTACTTC
clone size: many; D gene: -; V gene: TRBV7-9; J gene: TRBJ2-5; CDR3 protein: CASSLAPGYQETQYF; CDR3 DNA: TGTGCCAGCAGCTTAGCCCCCGGGTACCAAGAGACCCAGTACTTC
clone size: -; D gene: -; V gene: TRBV30; J gene: TRBJ2-1; CDR3 protein: CATGLPSYNEQFF; CDR3 DNA: TGTGCCACGGGACTTCCTTCCTACAATGAGCAGTTCTTC
clone size: few; D gene: TRBD1; V gene: TRBV7-2; J gene: TRBJ1-2; CDR3 protein: CASSRPGQGRSYGYTF; CDR3 DNA: TGTGCCAGCAGCCGGCCCGGACAGGGAAGGAGCTATGGCTACACCTTC
clone size: few; D gene: -; V gene: TRBV15; J gene: TRBJ2-1; CDR3 protein: CATSRDRSANNEQFF; CDR3 DNA: TGTGCCACCAGCAGAGATAGGTCGGCCAACAATGAGCAGTTCTTC
clone size: -; D gene: -; V gene: TRBV18; J gene: TRBJ2-3; CDR3 protein: CASSPPGRRGPDTQYF; CDR3 DNA: TGTGCCAGCTCACCACCGGGACGGCGGGGACCCGATACGCAGTATTTT
clone size: -; D gene: TRBD1; V gene: TRBV11-2; J gene: TRBJ2-3; CDR3 protein: CASSALGQGWGPDTQYF; CDR3 DNA: TGTGCCAGCAGCGCGCTGGGACAGGGCTGGGGCCCAGATACGCAGTATTTT
clone size: many; D gene: -; V gene: TRBV20-1; J gene: TRBJ1-2; CDR3 protein: CSARGAYGYTF; CDR3 DNA: TGCAGTGCCCGAGGGGCCTATGGCTACACCTTC
clone size: many; D gene: TRBD1; V gene: TRBV7-9; J gene: TRBJ1-1; CDR3 protein: CASSRQGSTEAFF; CDR3 DNA: TGTGCCAGCAGCCGACAGGGTTCCACTGAAGCTTTCTTT
clone size: many; D gene: -; V gene: TRBV12-3/TRBV12-4; J gene: TRBJ1-1; CDR3 protein: CASTVGTEAFF; CDR3 DNA: TGTGCCAGCACCGTGGGCACTGAAGCTTTCTTT
clone size: few; D gene: TRBD2; V gene: TRBV24-1; J gene: TRBJ2-1; CDR3 protein: CATGGDRYNEQFF; CDR3 DNA: TGTGCCACCGGGGGGGACCGATACAATGAGCAGTTCTTC